The TCR beta chain under discussion was sequenced for a study of T cell responses to AZD1222 COVID-19 vaccine. Study in general: Investigators merged groups given second doses at roughly 4 or roughly 12 weeks. General study points: Donors were mostly white British, more females; clonal diversity possibly underestimated. Increases in Spike-specific TCR breadth and depth were seen after two AZD1222 doses.

Worth noting for this clone: The antigen is unknown.

Some clones are missing from TCRdb's copy, which holds only in-frame ones; the method was immunoSEQ multiplex PCR. The profile covers roughly 150,000 clones, with roughly nine tenths appearing a single time and just over 5% taken by the ten largest. Sequenced material: peripheral blood, taken on day 0 of AZD1222 vaccination. This TCR was recovered from an adult in good health.

The CDR3 loop is CASSLGGLEQYF. CDR3 bases: TGTGCCAGCAGTTTGGGGGGGCTCGAGCAGTACTTC. The chain is built from TRBV28 and TRBJ2-7, with D maybe TRBD2 (7 bases). This CDR3 spans 12 amino acids. Germline-derived CDR1 and CDR2 are MDHEN and SYDVKM. The V and J ends lost 3 bases and 6 bases respectively, with 9 bases between them.